A single count supports the clone carrying this T cell receptor beta chain. Germline and junction disagree at one end, which may indicate a read error. This table comes from immunoSEQ multiplex PCR, and its TCRdb copy is limited to in-frame clones, with some not included. The data show about 57,000 clones, with approximately 86% seen just once and roughly a fifth held by the top ten. Seattle patients were enrolled while actively infected and followed longitudinally. Germline V gene sequence: CDR1 SSHAT, CDR2 FNYEAQ (reference sequence). The CDR3 is 16 amino acids. This specimen belongs to a study of blood T cell repertoires in COVID-19.

The rearrangement links TRBV7-7 to TRBJ2-5; 9 bases are shared with TRBD2. The sequenced sample was peripheral blood. The origin of this receptor is a woman at least 80 years old with COVID-19, enrolled during active disease. CDR3 sequence: CASSLGGSGGVETQYF. As DNA, the CDR3 is TGTGCTAGCAGCTTAGGAGGTAGCGGGGGCGTGGAGACCCAGTACTTC.